The entry below describes one TCR beta chain. Its antigen is currently unknown. The sample originates from a study of CD8 T cells in ankylosing spondylitis. Per germline, CDR1 LGHNA and CDR2 YSLEER. J was trimmed by 9 bases and V by 0 bases; bases with no gene match: 11. The CDR3 has 16 residues. General study results and limits: Matched ankylosing spondylitis synovial fluid reportedly contained a significantly enriched population of disease-linked clones. Typical of ankylosing spondylitis blood, it appeared, was a TCR beta motif of eight highly homologous variants.

Using its own MiXCR run on the 5' RACE reads, TCRdb lists one record per CDR3 protein. The sample lists under 450,000 distinct CDR3 sequences, 17% occurring once. The source material was blood, either unsorted or a sorted T cell fraction (not recorded which). The TCR was taken from a male donor with ankylosing spondylitis. The chain employs TRBV4-3 and TRBJ2-1; 7 nucleotides line up with TRBD2. CDR3 region: CASSQDGGSTLAEQFF. CDR3 nucleotides: TGCGCCAGCAGCCAAGATGGCGGGAGCACCTTGGCTGAGCAGTTCTTC.